These T cell receptor beta chains were read from a single sample in a study of blood T cell repertoires in COVID-19. This table comes from immunoSEQ multiplex PCR, and its TCRdb copy is limited to in-frame clones, with some not included. In the table there are around 270,000 clones, around 90% of which are singletons. The sequenced material came from peripheral blood. The source is a person aged 18 to 30 with COVID-19, enrolled during active disease. Both conserved end residues are part of each CDR3. A D gene is named only where the DNA matches it firmly. A row's size may be missing; if present it is once, few, many or a size class.

>TRBV2|NA|TRBJ1-2|NA
TGTGCCAGCAGTGAACTGGGGCAGGGGCCTTATGGCTACACCTTC
CASSELGQGPYGYTF
>TRBV7-2|NA|TRBJ2-7|NA
TGTGCCAGCACCCTCTCGCAGGGGATAGGATACGAGCAGTACTTC
CASTLSQGIGYEQYF
>TRBV27|NA|TRBJ2-5|NA
TGTGCCAGCAGTCCGACAGGTCAAGAGACCCAGTACTTC
CASSPTGQETQYF
>TRBV19|NA|TRBJ2-5|NA
TGTGCCAGTAGTGAACTGGGAGAAGAGACCCAGTACTTC
CASSELGEETQYF
>TRBV25-1|NA|TRBJ1-5|NA
TGTGCCAGCAGTGATACGGGTCAGCCCCAGCATTTT
CASSDTGQPQHF
>TRBV12-3/TRBV12-4|NA|TRBJ2-7|NA
TGTGCCAGCAGTTTGGGGGGACGGAACGAGCAGTACTTC
CASSLGGRNEQYF
>TRBV2|TRBD1|TRBJ1-2|NA
TGTGCCAGCAAGGGACAGGGCGGGAGCTATGGCTACACCTTC
CASKGQGGSYGYTF
>TRBV7-2|TRBD2|TRBJ2-7|NA
TGTGCCAGCAGCCCAACTAGCGGTACCTACGAGCAGTACTTC
CASSPTSGTYEQYF
>TRBV5-6|NA|TRBJ1-1|once
TGTGCCAGCAGCCGGAGTCAGGGCACTGAAGCTTTCTTT
CASSRSQGTEAFF
>TRBV7-8|NA|TRBJ1-5|NA
TGTGCCAGCAGCCCCTCTCCAGAGGGGGGCAATCAGCCCCAGCATTTT
CASSPSPEGGNQPQHF
>TRBV2|NA|TRBJ1-2|NA
TGTGCCAGCAGTGAAGGACCAGGGGCCTATGGCTACACCTTC
CASSEGPGAYGYTF
>TRBV30|TRBD1|TRBJ2-2|NA
TGTGCCTGGAGTGGGGGACAGGGTACCGGGGAGCTGTTTTTT
CAWSGGQGTGELFF
>TRBV27|TRBD2|TRBJ2-2|NA
TGTGCCAGCTCTTCGGGACTAGCGCTCACCGGGGAGCTGTTTTTT
CASSSGLALTGELFF
>TRBV2|NA|TRBJ1-4|NA
TGTGCCAGCATATTAAGTCAGGGCCGATCGGAACTGTTTTTT
CASILSQGRSELFF
>TRBV7-6|NA|TRBJ2-1|NA
TGTGCCAGCAGCCTTCTAGAGAGCTCCTACAATGAGCAGTTCTTC
CASSLLESSYNEQFF
>TRBV6-5|TRBD1|TRBJ1-4|NA
TGTGCCAGCAGTTACTCGACAGGGACTGGCGAAAAACTGTTTTTT
CASSYSTGTGEKLFF
>TRBV4-3|TRBD2|TRBJ2-7|NA
TGCGCCAGCAGCCAAGATACACCGGGACTAGATTACGAGCAGTACTTC
CASSQDTPGLDYEQYF
>TRBV5-4|NA|TRBJ1-6|NA
TGTGCCAGCAGCCCCCAAGGACTGTCCTATAATTCACCCCTCCACTTT
CASSPQGLSYNSPLHF
>TRBV10-2|NA|TRBJ1-5|NA
TGCGCCAGCAGTGATCAAAATCAGCCCCAGCATTTT
CASSDQNQPQHF
>TRBV9|TRBD1|TRBJ1-2|NA
TGTGCCAGCAGCGCACAGGGGGCGCAGGGCTATGGCTACACCTTC
CASSAQGAQGYGYTF
>TRBV19|TRBD1|TRBJ2-1|NA
TGTGCCAGTAGTATAGGGACAGGGACAGGGAATGAGCAGTTCTTC
CASSIGTGTGNEQFF
>TRBV6-5|NA|TRBJ1-2|NA
TGTGCCAGCAGGCAAAGGACAGCGGGATTCTATGGCTACACCTTC
CASRQRTAGFYGYTF
>TRBV30|NA|TRBJ1-6|NA
TGTGCCTGGAGGGGGGGTAATTCACCCCTCCACTTT
CAWRGGNSPLHF
>TRBV4-3|NA|TRBJ1-2|once
TGCGCCAGCAGCCAAGATCTTCAGGGTTACGGCTACACCTTC
CASSQDLQGYGYTF
>TRBV10-3|TRBD2|TRBJ2-2|NA
TGTGCCGTTTATAGCGGGAGGGGAGATTCGAACACCGGGGAGCTGTTTTTT
CAVYSGRGDSNTGELFF
>TRBV27|NA|TRBJ2-3|NA
TGTGCCAGCAGTTTATCGAGTGCCGGGTTCACAGATACGCAGTATTTT
CASSLSSAGFTDTQYF
>TRBV11-2|NA|TRBJ1-1|NA
TGTGCCAGCAGCCCAATGGCCACTGAAGCTTTCTTT
CASSPMATEAFF
>TRBV7-2|NA|TRBJ1-2|NA
TGTGCCAGCAGCTTAGGGCCCGTTAACTATGGCTACACCTTC
CASSLGPVNYGYTF
>TRBV4-2|NA|TRBJ2-5|NA
TGTGCCAGCAGCCAAGCGGCAGAGACAGACGAAGAGACCCAGTACTTC
CASSQAAETDEETQYF
>TRBV7-9|NA|TRBJ1-2|NA
TGTGCCAGCAGCCTCGTCTCGGGGGTGAACGATGGCTACACCTTC
CASSLVSGVNDGYTF
>TRBV2|NA|TRBJ1-2|NA
TGTGCCAGCAGTGATGGGAGTAGCTACACCTTC
CASSDGSSYTF
>TRBV5-1|TRBD1|TRBJ1-3|once
TGCGCCAGCAGCAAAACCGGGACAGGGGGCTCTGGAAACACCATATATTTT
CASSKTGTGGSGNTIYF
>TRBV28|TRBD2|TRBJ2-7|NA
TGTGCCAGCGGGGGGACTAGCGGCTACGAGCAGTACTTC
CASGGTSGYEQYF
>TRBV5-1|TRBD1|TRBJ1-1|NA
TGCGCCAGCAGCCCGCGGACAGGGTCGGGCACTGAAGCTTTCTTT
CASSPRTGSGTEAFF
>TRBV19|NA|TRBJ1-3|NA
TGTGCCAGTTTCGAGATTTCCGGAAACACCATATATTTT
CASFEISGNTIYF
>TRBV10-3|NA|TRBJ1-3|NA
TGTGCCATCAGTGAGAGCGAGGGCGCTGGAAACACCATATATTTT
CAISESEGAGNTIYF
>TRBV5-1|NA|TRBJ1-1|NA
TGCGCCAGCAGCAGGGACTCCGAAGCTTTCTTT
CASSRDSEAFF